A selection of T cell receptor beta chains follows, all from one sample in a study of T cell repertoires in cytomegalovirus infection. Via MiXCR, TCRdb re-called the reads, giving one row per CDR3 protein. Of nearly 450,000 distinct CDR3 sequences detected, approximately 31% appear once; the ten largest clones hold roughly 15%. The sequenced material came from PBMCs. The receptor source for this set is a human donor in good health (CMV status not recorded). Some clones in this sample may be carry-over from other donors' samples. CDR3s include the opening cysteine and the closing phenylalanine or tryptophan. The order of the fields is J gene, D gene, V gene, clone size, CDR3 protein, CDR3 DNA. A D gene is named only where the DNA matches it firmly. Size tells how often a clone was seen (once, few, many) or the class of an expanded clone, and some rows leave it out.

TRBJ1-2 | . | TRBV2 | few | CASSEKGGGYTF | TGTGCCAGCAGTGAAAAGGGAGGCGGCTACACCTTC
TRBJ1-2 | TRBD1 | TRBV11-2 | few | CASSLLGGKNYGYTF | TGTGCCAGCAGCTTATTAGGGGGCAAGAACTATGGCTACACCTTC
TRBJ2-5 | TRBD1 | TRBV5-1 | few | CASSLDRGAGETQYF | TGCGCCAGCAGCTTGGACAGGGGCGCTGGGGAGACCCAGTACTTC
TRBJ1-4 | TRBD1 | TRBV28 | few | CASSKYGQGGDEKLFF | TGTGCCAGCAGCAAATATGGACAGGGGGGAGATGAAAAACTGTTTTTT
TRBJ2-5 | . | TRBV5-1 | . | CASSPNPHLQETQYF | TGCGCCAGCAGCCCCAATCCCCACCTACAAGAGACCCAGTACTTC
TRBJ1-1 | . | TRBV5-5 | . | CASTYLDVGEAFF | TGTGCCAGCACCTATTTGGACGTTGGTGAAGCTTTCTTT
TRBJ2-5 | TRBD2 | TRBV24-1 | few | CATSDSTSGVETQYF | TGTGCCACCAGTGATTCTACTAGCGGGGTAGAGACCCAGTACTTC
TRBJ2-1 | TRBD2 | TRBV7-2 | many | CASSLNGGTYNEQFF | TGTGCCAGCAGCTTAAACGGGGGGACCTACAATGAGCAGTTCTTC
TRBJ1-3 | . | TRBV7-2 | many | CATLQQGSGNTIYF | TGTGCCACCCTCCAACAGGGTTCTGGAAACACCATATATTTT
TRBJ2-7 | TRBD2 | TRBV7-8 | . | CASSLVGGLAGAVGNSEQYF | TGTGCCAGCAGCTTAGTAGGCGGCCTAGCGGGGGCCGTGGGGAATTCCGAGCAGTACTTC
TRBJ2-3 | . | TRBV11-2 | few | CASSRPTDTQYF | TGTGCCAGCAGCAGACCCACAGATACGCAGTATTTT
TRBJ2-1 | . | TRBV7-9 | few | CASSPSLNEQFF | TGTGCCAGCAGCCCGTCCCTGAATGAGCAGTTCTTC
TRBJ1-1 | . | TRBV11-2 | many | CASSSVRGNTEAFF | TGTGCCAGCAGCTCTGTCAGGGGAAACACTGAAGCTTTCTTT
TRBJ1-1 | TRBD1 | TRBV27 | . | CASSLSGVEGASTEAFF | TGTGCCAGCAGTTTATCTGGGGTGGAGGGGGCTAGCACTGAAGCTTTCTTT
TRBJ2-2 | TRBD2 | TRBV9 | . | CASRLGLAGGDTGELFF | TGTGCCAGCAGATTAGGACTAGCGGGGGGGGACACCGGGGAGCTGTTTTTT
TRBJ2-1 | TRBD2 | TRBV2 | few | CASSELGLAGGINYNEQFF | TGTGCCAGCAGTGAATTAGGCCTAGCGGGGGGAATCAACTACAATGAGCAGTTCTTC
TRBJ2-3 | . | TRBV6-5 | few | CATGQGMATQYF | TGTGCCACTGGGCAGGGAATGGCTACGCAGTATTTT
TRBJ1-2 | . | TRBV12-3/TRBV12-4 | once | CASSSGSGVYTF | TGTGCAAGCAGCTCAGGTTCAGGGGTCTACACCTTC
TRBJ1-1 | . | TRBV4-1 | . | CASSQDLAGNEAFF | TGCGCCAGCAGCCAAGATCTGGCAGGGAATGAAGCTTTCTTT
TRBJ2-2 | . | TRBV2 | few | CASSKPSSNTGELFF | TGTGCCAGCAGTAAGCCTAGCTCGAACACCGGGGAGCTGTTTTTT
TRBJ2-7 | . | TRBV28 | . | CASSLLAYEQYF | TGTGCCAGCAGTTTATTGGCCTACGAGCAGTACTTC
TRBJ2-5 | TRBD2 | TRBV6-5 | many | CASSPLRTSGETQYF | TGTGCCAGCAGTCCCCTTAGGACTAGCGGGGAGACCCAGTACTTC
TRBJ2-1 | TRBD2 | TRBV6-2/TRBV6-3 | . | CASSYGGGASRSYNEQFF | TGTGCCAGCAGTTACGGCGGGGGGGCCTCCCGCTCCTACAATGAGCAGTTCTTC
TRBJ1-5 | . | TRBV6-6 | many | CASSYLGGNQPQHF | TGTGCCAGCAGTTACTTAGGGGGCAATCAGCCCCAGCATTTT
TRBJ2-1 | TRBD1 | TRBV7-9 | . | CASRTGVFANNEQFF | TGTGCCAGCAGAACAGGGGTGTTCGCGAACAATGAGCAGTTCTTC
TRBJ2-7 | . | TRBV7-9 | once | CASSSDNRDIRPYEQYF | TGTGCCAGCAGCTCTGATAACCGGGACATTCGGCCCTACGAGCAGTACTTC
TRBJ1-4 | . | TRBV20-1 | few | CSASKGGGVKEKLFF | TGCAGTGCCTCCAAGGGAGGGGGTGTGAAGGAAAAACTGTTTTTT
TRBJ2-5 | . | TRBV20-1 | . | CSASAPKGETQYF | TGCAGTGCTAGCGCTCCGAAGGGCGAGACCCAGTACTTC
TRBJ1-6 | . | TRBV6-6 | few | CASGRTVDSPLHF | TGTGCCAGTGGGCGAACAGTCGATTCACCCCTCCACTTT
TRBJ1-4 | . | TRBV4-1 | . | CASSHDPEAPDPEKLFF | TGCGCCAGCAGCCACGACCCAGAGGCTCCAGACCCTGAAAAACTGTTTTTT
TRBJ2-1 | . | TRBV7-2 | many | CASSFSAGTYNEQFF | TGTGCCAGCAGCTTCAGCGCCGGAACTTACAATGAGCAGTTCTTC
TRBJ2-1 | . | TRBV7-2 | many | CASSLQGLLRAYNEQFF | TGTGCCAGCAGCCTACAGGGATTGCTTAGAGCCTACAATGAGCAGTTCTTC
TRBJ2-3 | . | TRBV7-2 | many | CASSLVQDTQYF | TGTGCCAGCAGCTTAGTGCAGGATACGCAGTATTTT
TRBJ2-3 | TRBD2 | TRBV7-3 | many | CASSSTGRAGGPSTDTQYF | TGTGCCAGCAGCTCCACGGGCCGGGCGGGGGGCCCAAGCACAGATACGCAGTATTTT
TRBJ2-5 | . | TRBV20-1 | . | CSARDTGPGKTQYF | TGCAGTGCTAGAGATACCGGGCCGGGGAAGACCCAGTACTTC
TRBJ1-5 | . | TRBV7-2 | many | CASSLWDSSTQPQHF | TGTGCCAGCAGCCTCTGGGACTCATCTACTCAGCCCCAGCATTTT
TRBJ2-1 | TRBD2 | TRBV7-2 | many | CASSSVGLAGHNEQFF | TGTGCCAGCAGCTCGGTGGGACTAGCGGGGCACAATGAGCAGTTCTTC
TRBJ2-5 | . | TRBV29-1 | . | CSVYVVGQETQYF | TGCAGCGTTTACGTCGTCGGTCAAGAGACCCAGTACTTC
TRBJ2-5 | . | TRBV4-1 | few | CASSPWTGWETQYF | TGCGCCAGCAGCCCCTGGACTGGGTGGGAGACCCAGTACTTC
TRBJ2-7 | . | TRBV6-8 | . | CASSSLGSNEQYF | TGTGCCAGCAGTTCTCTGGGGTCTAACGAGCAGTACTTC
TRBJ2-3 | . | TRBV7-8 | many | CASSLRLTSSTDTQYF | TGTGCCAGCAGCCTCCGCCTGACTAGTAGCACAGATACGCAGTATTTT
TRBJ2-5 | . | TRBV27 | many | CASSSQGYQETQYF | TGTGCCAGCAGTTCCCAGGGATACCAAGAGACCCAGTACTTC
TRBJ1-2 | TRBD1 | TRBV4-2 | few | CASSQDGTGGPLSYGYTF | TGTGCCAGCAGCCAAGACGGGACAGGGGGCCCATTGAGCTATGGCTACACCTTC
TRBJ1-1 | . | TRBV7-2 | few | CASSSTGFTEAFF | TGTGCCAGCAGCTCCACAGGGTTCACTGAAGCTTTCTTT
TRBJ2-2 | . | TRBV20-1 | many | CSASRQDTGELFF | TGCAGTGCTAGTCGACAGGACACCGGGGAGCTGTTTTTT
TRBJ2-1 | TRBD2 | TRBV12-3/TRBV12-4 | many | CASSFSGNPYNEQFF | TGTGCCAGCAGTTTTAGCGGGAATCCCTACAATGAGCAGTTCTTC
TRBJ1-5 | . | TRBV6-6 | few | CASRQGTGYQPQHF | TGTGCCAGCAGACAAGGGACGGGGTATCAGCCCCAGCATTTT